A few counts support the clone carrying this TCR beta chain. As yet, its antigen is unknown. Library preparation for TCR beta used quantitative 5'-RACE with molecular barcodes. TCRdb redid the calling of the 5' RACE reads with MiXCR, one entry per CDR3 protein. The repertoire holds over 450,000 distinct CDR3 sequences, with about 13% as singletons. V lost 4 bases and J lost 7; bases outside the gene matches: 7. Germline V gene lookup returns CDR1 LGHNA and CDR2 YNFKEQ. This CDR3 contains 16 residues. The data are from a study of CD8 T cells in ankylosing spondylitis. General study results and limits: Disease-linked clones, CD8+, were relatively rare in peripheral blood. Seemingly characteristic of ankylosing spondylitis blood was a TCR beta motif consisting of several highly homologous variants.

The material sequenced was blood, either unsorted or a sorted T cell fraction (not recorded which). V is TRBV4-2 and J is TRBJ2-1, with TRBD2 matching over 13 bases. The receptor was isolated from a male donor with ankylosing spondylitis. Here the CDR3 DNA reads TGTGCCAGCAGCCTGACTAGCGGGAGGCCGGGGAATGAGCAGTTCTTC. Amino acids: CASSLTSGRPGNEQFF.